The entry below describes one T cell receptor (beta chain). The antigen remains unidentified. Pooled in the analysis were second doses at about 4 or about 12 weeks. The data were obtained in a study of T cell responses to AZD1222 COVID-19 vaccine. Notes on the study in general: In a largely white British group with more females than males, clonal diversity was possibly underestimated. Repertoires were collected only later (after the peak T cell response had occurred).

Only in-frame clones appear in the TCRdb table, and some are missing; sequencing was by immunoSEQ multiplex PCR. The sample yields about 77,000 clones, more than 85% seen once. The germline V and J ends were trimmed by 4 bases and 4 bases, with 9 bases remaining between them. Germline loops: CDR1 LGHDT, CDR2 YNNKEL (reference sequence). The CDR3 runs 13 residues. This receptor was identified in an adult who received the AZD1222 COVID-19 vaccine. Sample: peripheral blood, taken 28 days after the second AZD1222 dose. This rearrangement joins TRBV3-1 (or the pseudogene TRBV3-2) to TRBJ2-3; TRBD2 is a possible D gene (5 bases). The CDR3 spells CASSPRGSDTQYF. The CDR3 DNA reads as TGTGCCAGCAGCCCTCGGGGTTCAGATACGCAGTATTTT.